Shown below are 11 T cell receptor beta chains from a single sample sequenced in a study of shared clonotypes between healthy human individuals. Profiling relied on immunoSEQ multiplex PCR, and the TCRdb table lists in-frame clones only, not all of them. The repertoire consists of about 990,000 clones, with around 78% occurring once and the leading ten covering around 0.61%. What was sequenced was memory CD4+ T cells from PBMCs. Subset indicated: CD45RA-negative fraction. The source is a young man in good health. Some clones in this sample may be carry-over from other donors' samples.

The chain employs TRBV7-8 and TRBJ2-7; D might be TRBD2 (6 bases). Trimming removed 5 bases from V and 7 bases from J, with 18 bases in between. Germline V gene data show CDR1 as SGHVS and CDR2 as FQNEAQ. This CDR3 is built from 14 residues. The chain's CDR3 is CASSIGTREGEQYF. The CDR3 DNA sequence: TGTGCCAGCAGCATCGGGACTCGGGAAGGTGAGCAGTACTTC.

The chain couples TRBV28 to TRBJ1-3; D gene ambiguous. Germline CDR1 MDHEN, CDR2 SYDVKM. The CDR3 has 12 residues. V gave up 7 bases and J gave up 4 bases, with 8 bases separating them. CDR3 nucleotide sequence: TGTGCCAGCAATCGCCGAGGAAACACCATATATTTT. Translating gives CASNRRGNTIYF.

The chain has TRBV5-6 and TRBJ2-5; TRBD2 agrees at 11 bases. Trimming took 2 bases from V and 3 from J; bases not matched to a gene: 6. The germline V gene encodes CDR1 SGHDT and CDR2 YYEEEE. This CDR3 is built from 16 residues. The CDR3 DNA reads as TGTGCCAGCAGCTTCACAGGACTAGCGGGTAAAGAGACCCAGTACTTC. Its translation is CASSFTGLAGKETQYF. The variable domain in full, with the rest retrieved from reference TRBV5-6 and TRBJ2-5, is DAGVTQSPTHLIKTRGQQVTLRCSPKSGHDTVSWYQQALGQGPQFIFQYYEEEERQRGNFPDRFSGHQFPNYSSELNVNALLLGDSALYLCASSFTGLAGKETQYFGPGTRLLVL.

This clone was recorded once. Different DNA sequences within this sample yield the same CDR3. The V and J genes are TRBV19 and TRBJ2-3, with 9 bases aligning to TRBD1. V was clipped by 6 bases and J by 3 bases; unmatched bases: 1. Germline CDR1 reads LNHDA; CDR2 reads SQIVND (reference sequence). The CDR3 has 13 residues. The CDR3 reads CASRDRGTDTQYF. CDR3 sequence (DNA): TGTGCCAGTAGGGACAGGGGAACAGATACGCAGTATTTT. The full variable domain, completed using reference TRBV19 and TRBJ2-3, is DGGITQSPKYLFRKEGQNVTLSCEQNLNHDAMYWYRQDPGQGLRLIYYSQIVNDFQKGDIAEGYSVSREKKESFPLTVTSAQKNPTAFYLCASRDRGTDTQYFGPGTRLTVL.

The chain uses TRBV5-4 and TRBJ2-7; 12 nucleotides line up with TRBD2. The CDR3 is 16 residues long. V dropped 3 bases and J dropped 7; count of bases not matched to a gene: 11. Per germline, CDR1 SGHNT and CDR2 YYREEE (reference sequence). For the CDR3, the DNA is TGTGCCAGCAGCTCACCAACTAGCGGGAGGACGAGAGAGCAGTACTTC. This sequence encodes CASSSPTSGRTREQYF.

This chain uses TRBV2 with TRBJ2-7; D is unclear. The germline V and J ends were trimmed by 6 bases and 2 bases, with 5 bases remaining between them. CDR1 and CDR2 (germline): SNHLY, FYNNEI. This CDR3 comprises 11 residues. The CDR3 region is CASRGTYEQYF. The CDR3 bases are TGTGCCAGCAGAGGTACCTACGAGCAGTACTTC.

The chain recombines TRBV11-2 with TRBJ1-5; no firm D call. Germline V gene data show CDR1 as SGHAT and CDR2 as FQNNGV. Trimming stripped 3 bases from V and 0 bases from J, with 6 bases between. The CDR3 has 14 residues. Written as DNA, the CDR3 is TGTGCCAGCAGCTTGACAAATAGCAATCAGCCCCAGCATTTT. This gives the protein CASSLTNSNQPQHF.

The chain carries TRBV5-1 and TRBJ1-2; possibly TRBD1 for D (6 bases). Germline lookup yields CDR1 SGHRS and CDR2 YFSETQ. Trimming left V 4 bases short and J 4 bases short, with 11 bases between. The CDR3 length is 13 residues. CDR3: CASSVDRAYGYTF. In nucleotides, the CDR3 is TGCGCCAGCAGCGTGGACAGAGCCTATGGCTACACCTTC.

Only a few counts were recorded for this clone. The genes are TRBV6-1 and TRBJ2-7, with no clear D. CDR1 is MNHNS and CDR2 is SASEGT in the germline V gene. Trimming took 7 bases from V and 3 from J, leaving 16 bases between them. The CDR3 loop spans 14 amino acids. The CDR3 spells CASTPGSVDYEQYF. The CDR3 bases are TGTGCCAGCACTCCGGGTTCGGTGGACTACGAGCAGTACTTC.

J is TRBJ2-7 and V is TRBV7-9, with TRBD1 matching 7 bases. V gave up 7 bases and J gave up 2 bases; unmatched junction bases: 8. This CDR3 spans 14 amino acids. Germline lookup yields CDR1 SEHNR and CDR2 FQNEAQ (reference sequence). The CDR3 spells CASKLGQGAYEQYF. CDR3 nucleotide sequence: TGTGCCAGCAAGCTGGGCCAGGGGGCCTACGAGCAGTACTTC.

J is TRBJ2-7 and V is TRBV19; the D gene could be TRBD1 or TRBD2 (5 bases each). Trimming pared 5 bases from V and 2 bases from J, leaving 19 bases between. The CDR3 is made up of 16 amino acids. Per the germline V gene, CDR1 is LNHDA and CDR2 is SQIVND (reference sequence). CDR3 region: CASSPRPGLRTYEQYF. As DNA, the CDR3 is TGTGCCAGTAGTCCACGACCGGGGCTACGAACCTACGAGCAGTACTTC.